This T cell receptor (beta chain) appears in the sequencing data of a study of T cells in narcolepsy. Study-wide context: Healthy controls were enrolled alongside patients with narcolepsy type 1 or type 2. Study results and limitations: Same-patient CSF and blood CD4+ T cell clonotypes included HCRT-specific and TRIB2-specific autoreactive ones.

Germline CDR1 is LGHNA and CDR2 is YNFKEQ. Trimming stripped 0 bases from V and 8 bases from J, with 16 bases between. The CDR3 extends over 15 amino acids. In the case of this clone: Antigen unknown.

Sequencing was performed with immunoSEQ multiplex PCR; in TCRdb, only in-frame clones are kept and a portion is missing. The sample gives approximately 31,000 clones, about 80% of which show up once; 1.3% is in the top ten. The chain has TRBV4-2 and TRBJ1-2; D call uncertain. The sample taken for sequencing was CD45RA- memory CD4+ T cells from PBMCs. The clonotype comes from a human donor with narcolepsy. This CDR3 is CASSQDPPSPVGYTF. The CDR3 region has the DNA TGTGCCAGCAGCCAAGATCCCCCATCACCGGTGGGCTACACCTTC.